One and the same sample provided the 27 T cell receptor beta chains below, sequenced in a study of cytomegalovirus exposure and HLA in healthy donors. Both 60 Vbeta primers and 13 Jbeta primers went into the PCR. The table came from immunoSEQ multiplex PCR; TCRdb's copy has only in-frame clones and leaves some out. The data hold over 100,000 clones, with roughly 8.8% observed a single time. Source material: PBMCs. These receptors all stem from a woman in her forties in good health and CMV-seropositive.

V and J are TRBV5-1 and TRBJ1-2, with D possibly matching TRBD1 (6 bases). The length of the CDR3 is 14 residues. Germline-derived CDR1 and CDR2 are SGHRS and YFSETQ. V was trimmed by 4 bases and J by 4 bases, leaving 14 bases between them. In DNA, the CDR3 is TGCGCCAGCAGCCCAACTTTAGGGGGCTATGGCTACACCTTC. The encoded protein is CASSPTLGGYGYTF.

The rearrangement links TRBV29-1 to TRBJ1-2, with D perhaps TRBD1 (5 bases). This CDR3 has 16 amino acids. Trimming cost V 0 bases and J 3 bases, with 17 bases left between them. Germline V lookup: CDR1 SQVTM, CDR2 ANQGSEA. Here the CDR3 reads CSVEDRAGLNDYGYTF. The CDR3 DNA reads TGCAGCGTTGAAGATCGGGCAGGGCTAAATGACTATGGCTACACCTTC.

This rearrangement joins TRBV11-2 to TRBJ2-5, with 8 bases identical to TRBD2. From germline, CDR1 is SGHAT and CDR2 FQNNGV. Losses at the gene ends were 5 bases for V and 3 bases for J; bases not matched to a gene: 5. The CDR3 extends over 14 amino acids. DNA of the CDR3: TGTGCCAGCAGCCCGGGGGGGGCAGAAGAGACCCAGTACTTC. Translated, it gives CASSPGGAEETQYF.

This clone was counted only a few times. The rearrangement joins TRBV5-4 to TRBJ1-2, with 7 bases aligning to TRBD1. J was trimmed by 0 bases and V by 4 bases; bases with no gene match: 9. The germline gives CDR1 SGHNT, CDR2 YYREEE (reference sequence). The CDR3 has 16 residues. The CDR3 spells CASSPLKGAANYGYTF. CDR3 in DNA: TGTGCCAGCAGCCCCTTGAAGGGGGCTGCTAACTATGGCTACACCTTC.

There are a few counts of this clone. DNA for the CDR3: TGTGCCAGCAGCCCTATTCGATACGGGGAGCTGTTTTTT. Translated, it gives CASSPIRYGELFF. This rearrangement joins TRBV7-2 to TRBJ2-2; D uncertain. Germline CDR1 is SGHTA and CDR2 is FQGNSA. V was pared by 5 bases and J by 7 bases, with 11 bases between. The length of the CDR3 is 13 residues.

This clone turned up a few times. The V call is TRBV19, the J call TRBJ2-5; the D gene is possibly TRBD2 (5 bases). Trimming pared 5 bases from V and 1 base from J, leaving 14 bases between. Germline V gives CDR1 LNHDA, CDR2 SQIVND (reference sequence). This CDR3 has 15 amino acids. CDR3 in DNA: TGTGCCAGTAGTCCGGCGGGTGGGCGCCAAGAGACCCAGTACTTC. Translating gives CASSPAGGRQETQYF.

This clone occurred a few times. V and J are TRBV18 and TRBJ1-1; tentative D call: TRBD1 (6 bases). The length of the CDR3 is 15 residues. The V gene lost 6 bases and the J gene lost 4 bases, with 18 bases spanning the gap. Germline-derived CDR1 and CDR2 are KGHSH and LQKENI. The CDR3 protein is CASSRGGLEGTEAFF. Here the CDR3 DNA reads TGTGCCAGCTCCCGCGGGGGGCTGGAGGGCACTGAAGCTTTCTTT. The whole variable domain, filled in from reference TRBV18 and TRBJ1-1, reads NAGVMQNPRHLVRRRGQEARLRCSPMKGHSHVYWYRQLPEEGLKFMVYLQKENIIDESGMPKERFSAEFPKEGPSILRIQQVVRGDSAAYFCASSRGGLEGTEAFFGQGTRLTVV.

The CDR3 spells CASSLLRPLHF. For the CDR3, the DNA is TGTGCCAGCAGTTTATTGAGACCCCTCCACTTT. This chain links TRBV6-5 with TRBJ1-6; D is ambiguous. V was pared by 4 bases and J by 12 bases, with 7 bases between. Germline-derived CDR1 and CDR2 are MNHEY and SVGAGI. This CDR3 is 11 amino acids long.

The chain uses TRBV12-5 and TRBJ1-2; TRBD1 matches 10 bases. This CDR3 spans 14 amino acids. V gave up 6 bases and J gave up 8 bases; unmatched junction bases: 9. Germline values: CDR1 LGHNT, CDR2 FRNRAP. The CDR3 loop is CASGQAGTGVGYTF. CDR3 DNA sequence: TGTGCTAGTGGACAAGCCGGGACAGGGGTCGGCTACACCTTC.

This clone occurred a few times. J is TRBJ1-1 and V is TRBV6-5, with TRBD1 as a possible D gene (6 bases). Germline V gene lookup returns CDR1 MNHEY and CDR2 SVGAGI. This CDR3 is built from 15 residues. With 6 bases removed from V and 1 base from J, the gap between germline ends came to 15 bases. CDR3 DNA: TGTGCCAGCAGCACACGGCAGGGGTGGAACACTGAAGCTTTCTTT. This gives the protein CASSTRQGWNTEAFF.

The chain couples TRBV9 to TRBJ2-3; 10 bases map to TRBD2. The V gene end was trimmed by 5 bases and the J gene end by 4 bases; junction bases not matched to a gene: 16. Germline CDR1 is SGDLS and CDR2 is YYNGEE. The CDR3 is 18 amino acids. The CDR3 DNA sequence: TGTGCCAGCAGTTCCTCGTGGGCTAGCGGGGGTTCCGCAGATACGCAGTATTTT. This gives the protein CASSSSWASGGSADTQYF.

This clone was observed a few times. The chain couples TRBV6-6 to TRBJ2-5; D ambiguous. The V end lost 0 bases, the J end lost 4 bases, and 9 bases lay between the germline ends. Germline CDR1 is MNHNY and CDR2 is SVGAGI (reference sequence). The CDR3 is 14 amino acids. The CDR3 spells CASSYSSGLETQYF. CDR3 nucleotides: TGTGCCAGCAGTTACTCATCAGGTCTAGAGACCCAGTACTTC.

The rearrangement uses TRBV5-1 and TRBJ2-5; D possibly corresponds to TRBD2 (6 bases). Trimming took 5 bases from V and 2 from J, leaving 13 bases between them. Germline CDR1 and CDR2: SGHRS and YFSETQ. The CDR3 is made up of 14 amino acids. The CDR3 loop reads CASRGGGFQETQYF. DNA of the CDR3: TGCGCCAGCAGGGGTGGGGGGTTTCAAGAGACCCAGTACTTC.

Worth noting for this clone: The same CDR3 can be traced to other DNA sequences in this sample. In DNA, the CDR3 is TGTGCCAGCAGCTTAGGGCAGAACTATGGCTACACCTTC. This sequence encodes CASSLGQNYGYTF. The chain uses TRBV7-2 and TRBJ1-2; D is unclear. V lost 1 base to trimming and J lost 2 bases, with 5 bases between them. The V gene's germline CDR1 is SGHTA and CDR2 FQGNSA. The CDR3 has 13 residues. Using reference TRBV7-2 and TRBJ1-2 for the parts outside the CDR3, the full variable domain is GAGVSQSPSNKVTEKGKDVELRCDPISGHTALYWYRQSLGQGLEFLIYFQGNSAPDKSGLPSDRFSAERTGGSVSTLTIQRTQQEDSAVYLCASSLGQNYGYTFGSGTRLTVV.

This clone came up a few times. The chain carries TRBV7-2 and TRBJ2-7, with a weak D call TRBD1 (5 bases). CDR3 size: 14 residues. Germline CDR1 and CDR2: SGHTA and FQGNSA. Trimming removed 2 bases from V and 5 bases from J, with 13 bases in between. As DNA, the CDR3 is TGTGCCAGCAGCTTACGGACAAGGGCGGACGAGCAGTACTTC. Protein product: CASSLRTRADEQYF.

The gene calls are TRBV6-1 and TRBJ1-3, with TRBD1 as a possible D gene (5 bases). Trimming took off 6 bases at V and 3 bases at J, with 12 bases between the two ends. Germline loops: CDR1 MNHNS, CDR2 SASEGT. This CDR3 contains 14 residues. CDR3 protein: CASSTDSNGNTIYF. Here the CDR3 DNA reads TGTGCCAGCAGCACCGACAGTAATGGAAACACCATATATTTT.

V and J are TRBV7-2 and TRBJ2-5, with TRBD2 as a possible D gene (7 bases). CDR3 length: 15 amino acids. Germline V gene data show CDR1 as SGHTA and CDR2 as FQGNSA. Trimming pared 5 bases from V and 5 bases from J, leaving 18 bases between. CDR3 nucleotides: TGTGCCAGCAGCGAAGGGGGGGGCTGGACGGAGACCCAGTACTTC. Translating it yields CASSEGGGWTETQYF.

The chain joins TRBV6-1 to TRBJ2-7; a weak D match, TRBD1 (6 bases). This CDR3 is built from 13 residues. Trimming pared 5 bases from V and 1 base from J, leaving 9 bases between. Germline loops: CDR1 MNHNS, CDR2 SASEGT. CDR3 nucleotides: TGTGCCAGCAGTCCGACAGGTTCCTACGAGCAGTACTTC. This translates into CASSPTGSYEQYF.

A few counts support this clone. The V gene is TRBV6-6, the J gene TRBJ1-5; the match to TRBD1 covers 8 bases. The CDR3 spans 14 residues. Germline CDR1 MNHNY, CDR2 SVGAGI (reference sequence). J was trimmed by 5 bases and V by 3 bases; bases with no gene match: 3. In nucleotides, the CDR3 is TGTGCCAGCAGTTATCCAGGGGGCGATCAGCCCCAGCATTTT. This gives the protein CASSYPGGDQPQHF.

The rearrangement links TRBV5-6 to TRBJ1-1; D is undetermined. Trimming stripped 6 bases from V and 0 bases from J, with 12 bases between. The CDR3 has 14 residues. Per the germline V gene, CDR1 is SGHDT and CDR2 is YYEEEE. The chain's CDR3 is CASTTRTVNTEAFF. CDR3 bases: TGTGCCAGCACCACCCGAACAGTGAACACTGAAGCTTTCTTT.

V usage is TRBV5-1 and J usage is TRBJ2-1, with a possible D match to TRBD1 (6 bases). Germline assignment: CDR1 SGHRS and CDR2 YFSETQ. This CDR3 comprises 17 residues. V lost 0 bases to trimming and J lost 7 bases, with 20 bases between them. The CDR3 reads CASSLGPFPEQGNEQFF. The CDR3 region has the DNA TGCGCCAGCAGCTTGGGTCCTTTTCCGGAACAGGGTAATGAGCAGTTCTTC.

Turning to this clone: The junction shows a germline mismatch at one end, possibly a read error. The V gene is TRBV6-1, the J gene TRBJ2-5, with TRBD2 matching over 10 bases. Germline V gene data show CDR1 as MNHNS and CDR2 as SASEGT. The CDR3 covers 14 residues. The CDR3 here is CASSEAGGHETQYF. The CDR3 region has the DNA TGTGCCAGCAGCGAAGCGGGGGGGCATGAGACCCAGTACTTC.

The chain carries TRBV9 and TRBJ1-6, with a weak D call TRBD1 (6 bases). V lost 3 bases and J lost 14, with 15 bases in between. There are 13 residues in the CDR3. The germline V gene encodes CDR1 SGDLS and CDR2 YYNGEE. For the CDR3, the DNA is TGTGCCAGCAGCGGCTGGGGGCGCGGGTCCCTCCACTTT. The encoded protein is CASSGWGRGSLHF.

V gene TRBV25-1 combines with J gene TRBJ2-5, with 8 bases identical to TRBD1. Germline CDR1 is MGHDK and CDR2 is SYGVNS. This CDR3 contains 14 residues. J lost 0 bases, V lost 3 bases, and 0 bases had no gene match. The CDR3 sequence is CASSDRGHQETQYF. The CDR3 region has the DNA TGTGCCAGCAGTGACAGGGGGCACCAAGAGACCCAGTACTTC.

This clone was detected only a few times. The chain has TRBV27 and TRBJ2-1; maybe TRBD2 (7 bases). The CDR3 loop spans 15 amino acids. The ends were cut back, 3 bases at V and 5 bases at J, with 14 bases in the middle. From germline, CDR1 is MNHEY and CDR2 SMNVEV (reference sequence). CDR3 bases: TGTGCCAGCAGTTTGGAGGGGGGGCTTAACAATGAGCAGTTCTTC. Amino acids: CASSLEGGLNNEQFF.

J is TRBJ1-3 and V is TRBV29-1; 7 bases fit TRBD1. Germline-derived CDR1 and CDR2 are SQVTM and ANQGSEA. V lost 3 bases to trimming and J lost 4 bases; unmatched junction nucleotides: 3. CDR3 size: 13 residues. CDR3 in DNA: TGCAGCGTTGAGGACAGGAAAGGAAACACCATATATTTT. It translates to CSVEDRKGNTIYF. Complete variable domain (other parts from reference TRBV29-1 and TRBJ1-3): SAVISQKPSRDICQRGTSLTIQCQVDSQVTMMFWYRQQPGQSLTLIATANQGSEATYESGFVIDKFPISRPNLTFSTLTVSNMSPEDSSIYLCSVEDRKGNTIYFGEGSWLTVV.

The rearrangement links TRBV29-1 to TRBJ2-3, with TRBD1 as a possible D gene (6 bases). V was clipped by 7 bases and J by 2 bases, with 16 bases between them. Per germline, CDR1 SQVTM and CDR2 ANQGSEA. This CDR3 has 14 amino acids. As DNA, the CDR3 is TGCAGCGGAAAAGGGGCAGGGGCCACAGATACGCAGTATTTT. This translates into CSGKGAGATDTQYF.